What follows describes a single T cell receptor beta chain. The sample is drawn from a study of CD8+CD57+ T cells in acquired aplastic anemia. Germline CDR1 SNHLY, CDR2 FYNNEI. This CDR3 is built from 14 residues. Unmatched junction bases numbered 8, after V lost 4 bases and J lost 6 bases. Genomic DNA acted as the template from which TCR beta VDJ combination and CDR3 sequence profiling were carried out. TCRdb reprocessed the reads via MiXCR and lists one record per CDR3 protein. This table has around 200,000 distinct CDR3 sequences, approximately 52% appearing once. Selection for sequencing was limited to patients who had shown CD8+CD57+ cell expansion by flow cytometry.

Sequenced input: sorted CD4+, CD8+, or CD8+CD57+ T cells (not recorded which) from PBMCs. The chain combines TRBV2 with TRBJ2-7; 8 nucleotides line up with TRBD2. This TCR derives from a human donor with aplastic anemia. CDR3 in DNA: TGTGCCAGCAGTGCAAGCGGGAGTCGAATCGAGCAGTACTTC. It is translated as CASSASGSRIEQYF.